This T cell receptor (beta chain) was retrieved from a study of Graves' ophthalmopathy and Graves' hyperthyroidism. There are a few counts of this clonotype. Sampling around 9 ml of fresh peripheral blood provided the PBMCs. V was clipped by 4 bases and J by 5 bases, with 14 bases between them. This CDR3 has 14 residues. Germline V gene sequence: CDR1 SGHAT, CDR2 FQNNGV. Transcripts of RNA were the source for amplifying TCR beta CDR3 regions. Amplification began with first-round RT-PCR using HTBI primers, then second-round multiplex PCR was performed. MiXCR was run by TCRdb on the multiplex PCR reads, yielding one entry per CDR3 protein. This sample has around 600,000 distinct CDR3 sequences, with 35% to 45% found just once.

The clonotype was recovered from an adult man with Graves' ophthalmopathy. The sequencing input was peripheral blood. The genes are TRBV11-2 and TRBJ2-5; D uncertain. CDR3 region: CASSSNGPGETQYF. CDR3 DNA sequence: TGTGCCAGCAGCTCTAACGGACCTGGGGAGACCCAGTACTTC. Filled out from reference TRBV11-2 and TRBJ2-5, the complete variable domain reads EAGVAQSPRYKIIEKRQSVAFWCNPISGHATLYWYQQILGQGPKLLIQFQNNGVVDDSQLPKDRFSAERLKGVDSTLKIQPAKLEDSAVYLCASSSNGPGETQYFGPGTRLLVL.